In this sample, the clone carrying this T cell receptor beta chain turned up once. The sample originates from a study of blood T cell repertoires in COVID-19. The CDR3 consists of 17 residues. The V gene end was trimmed by 0 bases and the J gene end by 5 bases; junction bases not matched to a gene: 8. Per germline, CDR1 LGHNA and CDR2 YNFKEQ. The method was immunoSEQ multiplex PCR; TCRdb's version includes in-frame clones alone and lacks a portion of them. The sample includes 150,000 or so clones, about 80% of them seen just once. The source material was PBMCs or T cells enriched from blood (not recorded which). The V gene is TRBV4-2, the J gene TRBJ2-3; 10 bases are shared with TRBD2. The sequence was collected from a man aged 50 to 59 who had recovered from COVID-19. The CDR3 DNA follows: TGTGCCAGCAGCCAAGAAGGCAGCGGGGGGGCGGTAGATACGCAGTATTTT. Protein: CASSQEGSGGAVDTQYF.